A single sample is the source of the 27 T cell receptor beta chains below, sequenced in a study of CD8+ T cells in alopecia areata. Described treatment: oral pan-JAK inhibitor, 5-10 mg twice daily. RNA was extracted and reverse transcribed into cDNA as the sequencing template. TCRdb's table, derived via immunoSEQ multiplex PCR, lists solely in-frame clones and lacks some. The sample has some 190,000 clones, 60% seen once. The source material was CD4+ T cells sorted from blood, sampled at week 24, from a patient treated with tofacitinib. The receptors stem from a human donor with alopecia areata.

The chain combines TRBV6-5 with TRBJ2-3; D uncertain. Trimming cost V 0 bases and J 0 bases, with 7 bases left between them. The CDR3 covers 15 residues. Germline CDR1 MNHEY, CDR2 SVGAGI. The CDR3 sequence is CASSYSLGSTDTQYF. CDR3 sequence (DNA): TGTGCCAGCAGTTACTCATTGGGTAGCACAGATACGCAGTATTTT.

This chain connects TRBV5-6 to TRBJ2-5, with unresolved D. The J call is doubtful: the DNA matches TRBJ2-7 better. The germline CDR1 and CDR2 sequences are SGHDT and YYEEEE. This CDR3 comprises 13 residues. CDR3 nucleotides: TGTGCCAGCAGCTTCGGCGGCTCCTACGAGCAGTACTTC. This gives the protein CASSFGGSYEQYF.

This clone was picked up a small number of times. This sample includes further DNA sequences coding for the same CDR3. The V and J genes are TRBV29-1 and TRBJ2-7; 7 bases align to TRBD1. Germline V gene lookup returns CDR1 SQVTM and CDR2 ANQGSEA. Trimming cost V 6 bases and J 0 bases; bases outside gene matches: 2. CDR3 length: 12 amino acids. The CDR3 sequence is CSVGDSSYEQYF. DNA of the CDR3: TGCAGCGTAGGGGACAGCTCCTACGAGCAGTACTTC.

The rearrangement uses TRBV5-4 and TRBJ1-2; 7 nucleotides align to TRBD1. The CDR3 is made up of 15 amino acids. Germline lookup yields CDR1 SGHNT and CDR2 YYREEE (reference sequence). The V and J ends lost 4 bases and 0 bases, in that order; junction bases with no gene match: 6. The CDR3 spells CASSTRDRSNYGYTF. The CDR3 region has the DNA TGTGCCAGCAGCACACGGGACAGATCTAACTATGGCTACACCTTC.

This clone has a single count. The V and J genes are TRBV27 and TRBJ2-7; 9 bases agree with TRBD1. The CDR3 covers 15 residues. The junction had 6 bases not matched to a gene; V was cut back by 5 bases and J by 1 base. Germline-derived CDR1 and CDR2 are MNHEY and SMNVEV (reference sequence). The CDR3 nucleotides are TGTGCCAGCAGTCGATCCGGGACAGGGTCCTACGAGCAGTACTTC. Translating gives CASSRSGTGSYEQYF.

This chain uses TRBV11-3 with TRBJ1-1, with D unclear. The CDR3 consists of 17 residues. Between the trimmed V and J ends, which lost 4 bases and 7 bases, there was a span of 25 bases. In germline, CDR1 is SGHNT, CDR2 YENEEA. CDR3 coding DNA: TGTGCCAGCAGCTCCTCACGGGAACCGTTTAATCGCGGTGAAGCTTTCTTT. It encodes CASSSSREPFNRGEAFF.

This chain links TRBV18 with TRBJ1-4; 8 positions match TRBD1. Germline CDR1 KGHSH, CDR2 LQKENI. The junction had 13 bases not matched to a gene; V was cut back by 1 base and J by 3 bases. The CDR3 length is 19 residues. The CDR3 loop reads CASSPLTGTGSASNEKLFF. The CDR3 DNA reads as TGTGCCAGCTCACCACTTACCGGGACAGGCAGCGCGTCTAATGAAAAACTGTTTTTT. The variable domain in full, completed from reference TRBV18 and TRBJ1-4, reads NAGVMQNPRHLVRRRGQEARLRCSPMKGHSHVYWYRQLPEEGLKFMVYLQKENIIDESGMPKERFSAEFPKEGPSILRIQQVVRGDSAAYFCASSPLTGTGSASNEKLFFGSGTQLSVL.

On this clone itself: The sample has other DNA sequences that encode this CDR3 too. The CDR3 here is CASSQGTGVYGYTF. CDR3 nucleotides: TGCGCCAGCAGCCAGGGGACAGGGGTCTATGGCTACACCTTC. The gene calls are TRBV4-3 and TRBJ1-2, with 10 bases identical to TRBD1. The germline gives CDR1 LGHNA, CDR2 YSLEER. J lost 4 bases, V lost 3 bases, and 2 bases had no gene match. This CDR3 region has 14 residues.

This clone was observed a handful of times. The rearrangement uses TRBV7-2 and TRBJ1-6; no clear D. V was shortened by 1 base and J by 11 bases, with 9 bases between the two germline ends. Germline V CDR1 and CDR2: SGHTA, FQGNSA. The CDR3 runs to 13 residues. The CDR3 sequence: CASSLVTKAPLHF. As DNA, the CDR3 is TGTGCCAGCAGCTTAGTGACTAAGGCACCCCTCCACTTT.

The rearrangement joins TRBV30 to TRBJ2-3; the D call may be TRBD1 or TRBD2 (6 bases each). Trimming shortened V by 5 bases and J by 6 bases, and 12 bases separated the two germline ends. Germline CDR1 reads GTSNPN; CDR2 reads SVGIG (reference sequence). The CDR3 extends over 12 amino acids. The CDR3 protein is CAWEPGADTQYF. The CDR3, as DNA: TGTGCCTGGGAACCGGGGGCGGATACGCAGTATTTT.

The CDR3 DNA sequence: TGTGCCACCCGACCAGGCGGCATGAACACTGAAGCTTTCTTT. Translation: CATRPGGMNTEAFF. The gene calls are TRBV6-6 and TRBJ1-1; no reliable D call. Trimming took 10 bases from V and 0 from J, leaving 15 bases between them. The CDR3 contains 14 residues. Per germline, CDR1 MNHNY and CDR2 SVGAGI (reference sequence).

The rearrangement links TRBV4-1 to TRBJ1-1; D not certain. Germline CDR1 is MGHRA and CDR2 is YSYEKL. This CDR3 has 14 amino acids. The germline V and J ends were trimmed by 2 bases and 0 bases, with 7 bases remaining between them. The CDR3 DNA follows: TGCGCCAGCAGCCAAACCCAGTTGAACACTGAAGCTTTCTTT. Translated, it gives CASSQTQLNTEAFF.

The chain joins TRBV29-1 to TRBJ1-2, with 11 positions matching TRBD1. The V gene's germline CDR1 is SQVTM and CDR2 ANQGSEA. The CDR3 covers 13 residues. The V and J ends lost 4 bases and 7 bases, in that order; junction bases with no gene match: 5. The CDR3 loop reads CSVVGGQGVGYTF. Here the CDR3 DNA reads TGCAGCGTTGTCGGGGGACAGGGGGTTGGCTACACCTTC.

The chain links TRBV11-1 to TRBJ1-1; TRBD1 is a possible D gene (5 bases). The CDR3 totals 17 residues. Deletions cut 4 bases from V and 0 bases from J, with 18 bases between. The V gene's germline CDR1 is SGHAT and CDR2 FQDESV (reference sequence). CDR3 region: CASSSRGVPGMNTEAFF. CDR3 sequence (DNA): TGTGCCAGCAGCTCCCGCGGGGTGCCAGGGATGAACACTGAAGCTTTCTTT.

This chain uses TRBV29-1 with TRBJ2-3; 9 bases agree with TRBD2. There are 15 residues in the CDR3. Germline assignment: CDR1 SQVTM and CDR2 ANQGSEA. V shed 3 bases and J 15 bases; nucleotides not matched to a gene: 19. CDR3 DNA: TGCAGCGTTGAGTTCGGGTCTAGCGGGGCCCGCCGTAGATATTTT. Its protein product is CSVEFGSSGARRRYF.

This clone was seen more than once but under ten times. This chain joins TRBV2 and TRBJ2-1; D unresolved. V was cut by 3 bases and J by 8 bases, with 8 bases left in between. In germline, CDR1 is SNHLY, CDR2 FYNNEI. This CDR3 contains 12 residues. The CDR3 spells CASSEGRYEQFF. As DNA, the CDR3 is TGTGCCAGCAGTGAGGGTAGATATGAGCAGTTCTTC. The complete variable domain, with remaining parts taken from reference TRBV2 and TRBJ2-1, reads EPEVTQTPSHQVTQMGQEVILRCVPISNHLYFYWYRQILGQKVEFLVSFYNNEISEKSEIFDDQFSVERPDGSNFTLKIRSTKLEDSAMYFCASSEGRYEQFFGPGTRLTVL.

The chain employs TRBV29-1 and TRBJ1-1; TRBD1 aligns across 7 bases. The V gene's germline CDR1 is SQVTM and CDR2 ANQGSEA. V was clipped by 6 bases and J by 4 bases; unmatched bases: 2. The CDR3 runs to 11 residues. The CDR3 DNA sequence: TGCAGCGTCGGGACAGCCACTGAAGCTTTCTTT. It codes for CSVGTATEAFF.

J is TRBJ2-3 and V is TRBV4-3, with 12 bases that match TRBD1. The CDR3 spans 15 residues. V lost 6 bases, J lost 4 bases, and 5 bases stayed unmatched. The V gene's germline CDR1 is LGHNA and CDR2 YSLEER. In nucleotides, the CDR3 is TGCGCCAGCAGGCGGGACAGGGGGCTCGCAGATACGCAGTATTTT. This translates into CASRRDRGLADTQYF.

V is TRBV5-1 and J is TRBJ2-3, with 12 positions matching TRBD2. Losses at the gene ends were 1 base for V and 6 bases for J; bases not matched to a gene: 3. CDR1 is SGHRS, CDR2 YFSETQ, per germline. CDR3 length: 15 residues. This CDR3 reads CASSLRGLAGDTQYF. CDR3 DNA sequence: TGCGCCAGCAGCTTGAGAGGACTAGCGGGGGATACGCAGTATTTT.

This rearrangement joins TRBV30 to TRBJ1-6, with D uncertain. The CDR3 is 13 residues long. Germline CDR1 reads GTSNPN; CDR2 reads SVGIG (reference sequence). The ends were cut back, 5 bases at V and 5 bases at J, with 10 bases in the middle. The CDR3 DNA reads TGTGCCTGGCAGCAAATCGATAATTCACCCCTCCACTTT. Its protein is CAWQQIDNSPLHF.

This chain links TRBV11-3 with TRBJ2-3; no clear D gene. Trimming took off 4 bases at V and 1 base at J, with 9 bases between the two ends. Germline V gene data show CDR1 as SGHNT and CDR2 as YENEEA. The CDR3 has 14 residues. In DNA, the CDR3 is TGTGCCAGCAGCTCTAGAATCGGCACAGATACGCAGTATTTT. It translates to CASSSRIGTDTQYF.

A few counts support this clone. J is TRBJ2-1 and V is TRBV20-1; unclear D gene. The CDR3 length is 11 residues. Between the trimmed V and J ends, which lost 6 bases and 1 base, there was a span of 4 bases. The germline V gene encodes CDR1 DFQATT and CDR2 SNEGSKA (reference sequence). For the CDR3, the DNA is TGCAGTGCCGCGTCCTACAATGAGCAGTTCTTC. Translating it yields CSAASYNEQFF.

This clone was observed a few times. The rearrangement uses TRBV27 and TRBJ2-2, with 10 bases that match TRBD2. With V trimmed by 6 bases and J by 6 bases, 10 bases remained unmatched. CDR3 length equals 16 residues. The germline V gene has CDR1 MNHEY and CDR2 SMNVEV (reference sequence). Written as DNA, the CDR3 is TGTGCCAGCAGCCTACTAAGCGGGGGGGCCGCCGGGGAGCTGTTTTTT. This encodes CASSLLSGGAAGELFF.

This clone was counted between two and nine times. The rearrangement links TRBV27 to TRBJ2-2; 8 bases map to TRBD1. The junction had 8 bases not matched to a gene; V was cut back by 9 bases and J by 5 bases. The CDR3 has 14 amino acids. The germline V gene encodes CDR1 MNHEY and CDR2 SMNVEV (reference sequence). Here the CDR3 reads CASRGTGSTGELFF. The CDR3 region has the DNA TGTGCCAGTCGAGGGACAGGCTCGACCGGGGAGCTGTTTTTT.

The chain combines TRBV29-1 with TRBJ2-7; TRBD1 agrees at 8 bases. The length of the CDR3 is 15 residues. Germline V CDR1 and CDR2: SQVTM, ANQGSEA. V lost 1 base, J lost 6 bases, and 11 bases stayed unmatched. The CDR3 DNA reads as TGCAGCGTTGAAGCCCGGACAGGGTCTCCCTTCGAGCAGTACTTC. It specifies CSVEARTGSPFEQYF.

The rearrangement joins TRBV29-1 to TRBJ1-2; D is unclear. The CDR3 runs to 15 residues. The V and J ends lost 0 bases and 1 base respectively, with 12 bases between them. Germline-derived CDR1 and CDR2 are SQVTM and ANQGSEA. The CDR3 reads CSVEDRGAYNYGYTF. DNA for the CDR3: TGCAGCGTTGAAGATCGAGGCGCCTATAACTATGGCTACACCTTC.

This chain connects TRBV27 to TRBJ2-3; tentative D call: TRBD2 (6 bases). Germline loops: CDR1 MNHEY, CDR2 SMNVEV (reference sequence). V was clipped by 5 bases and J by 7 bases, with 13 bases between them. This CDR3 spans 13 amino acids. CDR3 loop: CASSLASGNTQYF. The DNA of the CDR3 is TGTGCCAGCAGTCTAGCGTCGGGGAATACGCAGTATTTT.